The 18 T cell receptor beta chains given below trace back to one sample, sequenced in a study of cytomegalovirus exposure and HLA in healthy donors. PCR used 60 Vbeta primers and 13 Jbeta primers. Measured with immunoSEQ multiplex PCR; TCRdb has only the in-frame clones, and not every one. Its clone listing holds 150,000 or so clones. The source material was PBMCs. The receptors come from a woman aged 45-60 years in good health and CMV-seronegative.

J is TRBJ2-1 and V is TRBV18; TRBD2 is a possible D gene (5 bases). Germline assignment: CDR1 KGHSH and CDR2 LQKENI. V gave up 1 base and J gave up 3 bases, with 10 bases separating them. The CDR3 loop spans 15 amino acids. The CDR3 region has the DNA TGTGCCAGCTCACCACACCGGGATAACTACAATGAGCAGTTCTTC. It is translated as CASSPHRDNYNEQFF. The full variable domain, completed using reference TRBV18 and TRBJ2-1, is NAGVMQNPRHLVRRRGQEARLRCSPMKGHSHVYWYRQLPEEGLKFMVYLQKENIIDESGMPKERFSAEFPKEGPSILRIQQVVRGDSAAYFCASSPHRDNYNEQFFGPGTRLTVL.

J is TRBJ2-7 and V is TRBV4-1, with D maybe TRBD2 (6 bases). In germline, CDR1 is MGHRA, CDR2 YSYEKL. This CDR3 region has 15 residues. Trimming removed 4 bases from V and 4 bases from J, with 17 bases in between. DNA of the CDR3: TGCGCCAGCAGCCCTGAGGCGGGACGGCCTTACGAGCAGTACTTC. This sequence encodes CASSPEAGRPYEQYF.

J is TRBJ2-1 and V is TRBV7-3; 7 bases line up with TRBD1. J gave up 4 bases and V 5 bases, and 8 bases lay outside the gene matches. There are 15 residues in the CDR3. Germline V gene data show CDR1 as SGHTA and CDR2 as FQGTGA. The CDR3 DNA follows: TGTGCCAGCAGCCGTGGGACAGAAACATACAATGAGCAGTTCTTC. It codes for CASSRGTETYNEQFF.

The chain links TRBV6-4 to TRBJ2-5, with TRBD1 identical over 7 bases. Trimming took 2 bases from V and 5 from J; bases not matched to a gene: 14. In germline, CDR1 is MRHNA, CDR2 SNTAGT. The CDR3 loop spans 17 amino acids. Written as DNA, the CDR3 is TGTGCCAGCAGTGACCCCAGGGGGAGTTTGGGTAGGGAGACCCAGTACTTC. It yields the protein CASSDPRGSLGRETQYF.

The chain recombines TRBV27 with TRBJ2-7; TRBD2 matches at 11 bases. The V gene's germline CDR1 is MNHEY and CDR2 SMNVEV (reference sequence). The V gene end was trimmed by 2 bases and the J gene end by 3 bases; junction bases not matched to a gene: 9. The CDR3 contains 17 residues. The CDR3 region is CASSLVTSGGIYYEQYF. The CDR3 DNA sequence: TGTGCCAGCAGTTTAGTCACTAGCGGGGGAATATACTACGAGCAGTACTTC.

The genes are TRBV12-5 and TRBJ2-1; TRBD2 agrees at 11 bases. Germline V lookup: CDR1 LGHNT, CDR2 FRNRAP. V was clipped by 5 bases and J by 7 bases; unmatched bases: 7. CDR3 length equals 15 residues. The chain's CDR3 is CASGPNSGGVNEQFF. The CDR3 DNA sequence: TGTGCTAGTGGTCCGAATAGCGGGGGGGTTAATGAGCAGTTCTTC.

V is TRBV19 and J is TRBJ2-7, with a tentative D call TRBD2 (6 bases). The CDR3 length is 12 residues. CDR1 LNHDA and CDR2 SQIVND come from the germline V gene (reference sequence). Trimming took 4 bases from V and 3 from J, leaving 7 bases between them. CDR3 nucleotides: TGTGCCAGTAGTACGACTAGCTACGAGCAGTACTTC. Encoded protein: CASSTTSYEQYF.

In DNA, the CDR3 is TGTGCCAGCAGCCAAGACCGACTAGCGGGAGGAGAGACCCAGTACTTC. Its translation: CASSQDRLAGGETQYF. V is TRBV4-2 and J is TRBJ2-5; 13 nucleotides align to TRBD2. The CDR3 runs to 16 residues. Germline-derived CDR1 and CDR2 are LGHNA and YNFKEQ. V shed 0 bases and J 4 bases; nucleotides not matched to a gene: 2.

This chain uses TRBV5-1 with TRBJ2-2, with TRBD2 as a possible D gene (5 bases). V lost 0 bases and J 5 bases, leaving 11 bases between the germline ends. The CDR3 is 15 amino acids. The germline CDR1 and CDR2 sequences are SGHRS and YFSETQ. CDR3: CASSLVGLSTGELFF. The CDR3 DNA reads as TGCGCCAGCAGCTTGGTCGGACTCTCAACCGGGGAGCTGTTTTTT.

DNA of the CDR3: TGTGCCAGTAGTATTCTAGGTCTCATATCCTCACCCCTCCACTTT. Its translation: CASSILGLISSPLHF. The chain has TRBV19 and TRBJ1-6, with D unclear. Between the trimmed V and J ends, which lost 3 bases and 10 bases, there was a span of 16 bases. Germline V gives CDR1 LNHDA, CDR2 SQIVND (reference sequence). This CDR3 has 15 residues.

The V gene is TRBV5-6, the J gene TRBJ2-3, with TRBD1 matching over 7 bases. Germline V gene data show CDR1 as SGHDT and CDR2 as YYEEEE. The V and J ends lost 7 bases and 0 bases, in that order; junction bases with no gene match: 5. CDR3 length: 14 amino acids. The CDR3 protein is CASSRGLSTDTQYF. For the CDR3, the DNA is TGTGCCAGCTCGAGGGGGCTCAGCACAGATACGCAGTATTTT.

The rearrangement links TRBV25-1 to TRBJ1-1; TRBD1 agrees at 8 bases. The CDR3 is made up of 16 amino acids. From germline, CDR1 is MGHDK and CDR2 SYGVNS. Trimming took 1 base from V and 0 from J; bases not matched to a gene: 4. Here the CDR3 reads CASSELDRDLNTEAFF. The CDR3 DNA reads TGTGCCAGCAGTGAATTGGACAGGGACTTGAACACTGAAGCTTTCTTT.

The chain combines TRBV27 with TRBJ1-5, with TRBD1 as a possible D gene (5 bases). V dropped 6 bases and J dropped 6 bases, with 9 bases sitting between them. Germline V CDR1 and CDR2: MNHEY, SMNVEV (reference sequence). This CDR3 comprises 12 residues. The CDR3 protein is CASSLGGQPQHF. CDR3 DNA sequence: TGTGCCAGCAGCCTGGGGGGTCAGCCCCAGCATTTT.

The CDR3 sequence: CASSSRQGRETQYF. In DNA form, the CDR3 reads TGCGCCAGCAGCTCCAGACAGGGGAGGGAGACCCAGTACTTC. J is TRBJ2-5 and V is TRBV5-1, with 8 bases aligning to TRBD1. Looked up from germline, CDR1 is SGHRS and CDR2 is YFSETQ. V dropped 3 bases and J dropped 5; count of bases not matched to a gene: 6. The CDR3 extends over 14 amino acids. The full variable domain, rest sourced from reference TRBV5-1 and TRBJ2-5, is KAGVTQTPRYLIKTRGQQVTLSCSPISGHRSVSWYQQTPGQGLQFLFEYFSETQRNKGNFPGRFSGRQFSNSRSEMNVSTLELGDSALYLCASSSRQGRETQYFGPGTRLLVL.

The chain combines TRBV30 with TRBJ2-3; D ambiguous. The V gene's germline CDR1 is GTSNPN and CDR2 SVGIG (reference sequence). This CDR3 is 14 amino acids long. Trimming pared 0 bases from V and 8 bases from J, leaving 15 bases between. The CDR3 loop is CAWSVQNTQGTQYF. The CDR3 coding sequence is TGTGCCTGGAGTGTACAGAACACCCAAGGTACGCAGTATTTT.

DNA for the CDR3: TGTGCCAGCAGCCAGGTGGCAGTCCAATCCTACGAGCAGTACTTC. This sequence encodes CASSQVAVQSYEQYF. V and J are TRBV4-2 and TRBJ2-7; D remains unclear. V lost 3 bases to trimming and J lost 1 base, with 13 bases between them. The CDR3 consists of 15 residues. Germline V gene lookup returns CDR1 LGHNA and CDR2 YNFKEQ.

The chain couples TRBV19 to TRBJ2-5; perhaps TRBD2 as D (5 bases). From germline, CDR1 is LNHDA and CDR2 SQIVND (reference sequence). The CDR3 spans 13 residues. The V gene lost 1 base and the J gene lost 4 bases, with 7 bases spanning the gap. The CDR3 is CASSIARGETQYF. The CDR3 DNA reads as TGTGCCAGTAGTATAGCCCGGGGAGAGACCCAGTACTTC.

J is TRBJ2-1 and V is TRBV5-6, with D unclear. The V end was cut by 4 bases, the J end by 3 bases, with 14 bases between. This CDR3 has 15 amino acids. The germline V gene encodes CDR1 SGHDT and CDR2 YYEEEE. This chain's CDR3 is CASSRSRTDYNEQFF. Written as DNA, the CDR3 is TGTGCCAGCAGCCGTAGTCGCACAGACTACAATGAGCAGTTCTTC.